This entry is about one T cell receptor (beta chain). The data are from a study of blood T cell repertoires in COVID-19. As for the study in general: The analysed material was cDNA or gDNA that came from T cells, B-cell-depleted T cells, or PBMCs.

Recruits, aged about 18 to 90 years, lived in 24 US areas. Membership in each cohort depended on participant-reported clinical history. Cohort 3 donors were reported recovered after two negative PCRs, clearance, or symptom resolution. Germline V gene data show CDR1 as MDHEN and CDR2 as SYDVKM. V gave up 8 bases and J gave up 5 bases; unmatched junction bases: 5. The CDR3 totals 13 residues. TCRdb keeps only in-frame clones here, not all; method: immunoSEQ multiplex PCR. Here the sample spans roughly 300,000 clones, roughly 90% being singletons. The sequencing input was PBMCs or T cells enriched from blood (not recorded which). The sequence was collected from a woman between 25 and 40 years old who had recovered from COVID-19. The gene calls are TRBV28 and TRBJ2-7, with 11 bases that match TRBD2. CDR3 protein: CASLLAGAHEQYF. CDR3 nucleotides: TGTGCCAGCCTACTAGCGGGAGCTCACGAGCAGTACTTC.